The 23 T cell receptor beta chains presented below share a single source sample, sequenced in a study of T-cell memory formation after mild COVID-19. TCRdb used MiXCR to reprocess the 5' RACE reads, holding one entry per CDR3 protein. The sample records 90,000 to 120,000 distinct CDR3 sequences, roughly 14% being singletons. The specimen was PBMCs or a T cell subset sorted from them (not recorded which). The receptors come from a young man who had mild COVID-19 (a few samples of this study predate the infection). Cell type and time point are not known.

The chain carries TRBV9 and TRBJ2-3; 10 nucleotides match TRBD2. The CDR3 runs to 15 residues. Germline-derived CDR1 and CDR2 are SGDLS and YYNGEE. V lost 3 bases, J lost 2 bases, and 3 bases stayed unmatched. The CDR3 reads CASSAGLANTDTQYF. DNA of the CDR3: TGTGCCAGCAGCGCGGGACTAGCGAACACAGATACGCAGTATTTT.

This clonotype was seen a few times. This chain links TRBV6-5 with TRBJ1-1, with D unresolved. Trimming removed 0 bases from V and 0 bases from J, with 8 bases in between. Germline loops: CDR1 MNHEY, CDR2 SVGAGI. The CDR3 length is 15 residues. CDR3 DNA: TGTGCCAGCAGTTACTCGAGGGCGATGAACACTGAAGCTTTCTTT. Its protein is CASSYSRAMNTEAFF.

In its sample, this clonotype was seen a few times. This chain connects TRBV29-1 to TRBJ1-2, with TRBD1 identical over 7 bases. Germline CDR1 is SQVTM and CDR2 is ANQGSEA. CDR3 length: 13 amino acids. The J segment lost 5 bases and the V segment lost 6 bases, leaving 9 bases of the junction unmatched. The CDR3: CSVGEQGIYGYTF. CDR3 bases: TGCAGCGTGGGGGAACAGGGGATTTATGGCTACACCTTC.

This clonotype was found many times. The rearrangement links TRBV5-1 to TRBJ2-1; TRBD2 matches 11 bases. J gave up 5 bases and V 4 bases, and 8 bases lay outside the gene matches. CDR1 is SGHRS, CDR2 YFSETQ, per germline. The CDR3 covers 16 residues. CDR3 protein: CASSLTGTSGNNEQFF. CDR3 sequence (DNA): TGCGCCAGCAGCCTCACCGGGACTAGCGGAAACAATGAGCAGTTCTTC.

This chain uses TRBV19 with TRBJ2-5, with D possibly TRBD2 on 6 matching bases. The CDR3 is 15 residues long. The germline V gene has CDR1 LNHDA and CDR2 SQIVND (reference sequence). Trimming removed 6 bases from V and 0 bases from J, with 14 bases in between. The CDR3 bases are TGTGCCAGTAGCCCGGGAGTCACGTACCAAGAGACCCAGTACTTC. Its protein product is CASSPGVTYQETQYF.

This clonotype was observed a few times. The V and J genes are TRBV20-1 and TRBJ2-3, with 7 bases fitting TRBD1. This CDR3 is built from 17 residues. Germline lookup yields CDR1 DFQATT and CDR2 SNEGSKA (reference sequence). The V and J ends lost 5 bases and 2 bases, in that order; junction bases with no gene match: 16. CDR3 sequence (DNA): TGCAGTGCTCCCGACAGGGACCCCTCAACCCCCACAGATACGCAGTATTTT. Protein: CSAPDRDPSTPTDTQYF.

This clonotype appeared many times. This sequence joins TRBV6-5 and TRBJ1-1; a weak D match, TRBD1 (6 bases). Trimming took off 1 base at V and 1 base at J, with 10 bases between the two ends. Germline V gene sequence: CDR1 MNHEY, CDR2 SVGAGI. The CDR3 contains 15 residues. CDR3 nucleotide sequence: TGTGCCAGCAGTTACTTAGGAGGGGGGAACACTGAAGCTTTCTTT. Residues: CASSYLGGGNTEAFF.

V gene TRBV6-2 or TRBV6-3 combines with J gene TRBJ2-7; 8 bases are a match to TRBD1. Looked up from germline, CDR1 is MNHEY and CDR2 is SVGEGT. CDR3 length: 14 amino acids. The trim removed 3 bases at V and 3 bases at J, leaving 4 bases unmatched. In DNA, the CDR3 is TGTGCCAGCAGTTATGGGGACAGGTACTACGAGCAGTACGTC. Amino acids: CASSYGDRYYEQYV.

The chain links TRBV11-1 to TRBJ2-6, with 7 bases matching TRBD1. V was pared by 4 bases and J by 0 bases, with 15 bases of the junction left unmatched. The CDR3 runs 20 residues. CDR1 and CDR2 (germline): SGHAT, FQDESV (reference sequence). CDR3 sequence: CASSSGQWEILSSGANVLTF. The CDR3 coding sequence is TGTGCCAGCAGCTCGGGACAGTGGGAAATATTGAGCTCTGGGGCCAACGTCCTGACTTTC.

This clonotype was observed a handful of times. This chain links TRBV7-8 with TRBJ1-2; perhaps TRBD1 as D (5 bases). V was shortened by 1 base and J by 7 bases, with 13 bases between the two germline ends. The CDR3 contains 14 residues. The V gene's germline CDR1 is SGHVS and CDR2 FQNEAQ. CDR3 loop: CASSLDTGQGGYTF. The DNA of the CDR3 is TGTGCCAGCAGCTTAGACACGGGGCAGGGTGGCTACACCTTC.

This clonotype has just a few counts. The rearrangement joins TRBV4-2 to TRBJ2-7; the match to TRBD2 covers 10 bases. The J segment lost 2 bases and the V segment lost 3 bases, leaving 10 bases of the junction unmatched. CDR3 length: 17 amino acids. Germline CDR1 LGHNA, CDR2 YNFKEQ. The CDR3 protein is CASSQARLAGVPYEQYF. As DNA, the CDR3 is TGTGCCAGCAGCCAGGCTCGACTAGCGGGCGTTCCCTACGAGCAGTACTTC.

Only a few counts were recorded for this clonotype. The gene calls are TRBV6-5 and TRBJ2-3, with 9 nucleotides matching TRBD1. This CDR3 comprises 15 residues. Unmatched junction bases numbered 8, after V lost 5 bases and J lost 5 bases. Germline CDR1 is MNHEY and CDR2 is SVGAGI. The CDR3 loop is CASSHRDRVGDTQYF. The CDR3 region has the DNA TGTGCCAGCAGTCACCGGGACAGGGTTGGAGATACGCAGTATTTT.

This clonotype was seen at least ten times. The CDR3 region is CASSLTGGSEQFF. CDR3 DNA: TGTGCCAGCAGCCTTACAGGGGGCAGTGAGCAGTTCTTC. This chain links TRBV7-6 with TRBJ2-1; TRBD1 agrees at 9 bases. Germline loops: CDR1 SGHVS, CDR2 FNYEAQ. V lost 5 bases and J lost 9; bases outside the gene matches: 5. CDR3 length equals 13 residues.

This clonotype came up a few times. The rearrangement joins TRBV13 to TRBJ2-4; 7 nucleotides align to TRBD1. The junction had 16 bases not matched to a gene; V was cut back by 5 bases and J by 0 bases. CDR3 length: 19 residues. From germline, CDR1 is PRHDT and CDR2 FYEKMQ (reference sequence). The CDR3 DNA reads TGTGCCAGCAGCGAGGGGACAGCGAGGTCCTCTCTAGCCAAAAACATTCAGTACTTC. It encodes CASSEGTARSSLAKNIQYF.

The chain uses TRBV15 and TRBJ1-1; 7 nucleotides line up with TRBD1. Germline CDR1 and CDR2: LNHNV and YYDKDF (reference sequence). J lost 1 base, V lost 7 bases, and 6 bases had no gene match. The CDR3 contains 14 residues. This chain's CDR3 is CATNPTGRNTEAFF. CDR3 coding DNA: TGTGCCACCAACCCGACAGGGAGGAACACTGAAGCTTTCTTT. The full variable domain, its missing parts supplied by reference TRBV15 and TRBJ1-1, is DAMVIQNPRYQVTQFGKPVTLSCSQTLNHNVMYWYQQKSSQAPKLLFHYYDKDFNNEADTPDNFQSRRPNTSFCFLDIRSPGLGDTAMYLCATNPTGRNTEAFFGQGTRLTVV.

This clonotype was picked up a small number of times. CDR3: CASSLTGGYQETQYF. In DNA form, the CDR3 reads TGTGCCAGCAGCTTAACCGGGGGATACCAAGAGACCCAGTACTTC. The chain uses TRBV7-3 and TRBJ2-5, with D possibly matching TRBD2 (6 bases). The CDR3 loop spans 15 amino acids. CDR1 and CDR2 from the germline V gene are SGHTA and FQGTGA. V was clipped by 0 bases and J by 0 bases, with 8 bases between them.

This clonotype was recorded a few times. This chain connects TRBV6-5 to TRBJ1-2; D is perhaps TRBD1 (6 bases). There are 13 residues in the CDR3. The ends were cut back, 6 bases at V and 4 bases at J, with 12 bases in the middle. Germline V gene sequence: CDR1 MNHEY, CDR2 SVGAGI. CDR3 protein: CASRSGGGYGYTF. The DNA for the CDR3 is TGTGCCAGCAGGTCTGGGGGCGGCTATGGCTACACCTTC.

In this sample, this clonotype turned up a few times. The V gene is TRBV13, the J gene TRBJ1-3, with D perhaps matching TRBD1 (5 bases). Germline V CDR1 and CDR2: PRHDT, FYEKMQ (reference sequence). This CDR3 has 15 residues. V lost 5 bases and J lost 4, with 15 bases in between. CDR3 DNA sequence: TGTGCCAGCAGCCCAACGACAGACTGGGGAAACACCATATATTTT. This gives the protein CASSPTTDWGNTIYF.

The CDR3 sequence: CASSPRDRSNYGYTF. The CDR3 nucleotides are TGTGCCAGCAGCCCCAGGGACCGTTCTAACTATGGCTACACCTTC. The V gene is TRBV7-2, the J gene TRBJ1-2; maybe TRBD1 (5 bases). The CDR3 is 15 residues long. Germline CDR1 and CDR2: SGHTA and FQGNSA. V lost 5 bases, J lost 0 bases, and 13 bases lay in between. Full variable domain (rest looked up from reference TRBV7-2 and TRBJ1-2): GAGVSQSPSNKVTEKGKDVELRCDPISGHTALYWYRQSLGQGLEFLIYFQGNSAPDKSGLPSDRFSAERTGGSVSTLTIQRTQQEDSAVYLCASSPRDRSNYGYTFGSGTRLTVV.

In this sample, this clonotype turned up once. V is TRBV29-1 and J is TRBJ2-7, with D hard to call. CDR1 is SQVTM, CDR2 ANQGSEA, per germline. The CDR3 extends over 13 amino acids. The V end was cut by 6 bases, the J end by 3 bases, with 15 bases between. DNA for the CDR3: TGCAGCGTGGGCAACAGCCCAAACTACGAGCAGTACTTC. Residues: CSVGNSPNYEQYF.

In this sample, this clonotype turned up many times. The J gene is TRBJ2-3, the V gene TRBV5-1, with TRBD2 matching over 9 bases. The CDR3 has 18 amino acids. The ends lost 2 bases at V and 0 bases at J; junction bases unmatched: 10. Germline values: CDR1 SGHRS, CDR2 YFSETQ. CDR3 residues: CASSFFGGGDYSTDTQYF. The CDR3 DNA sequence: TGCGCCAGCAGCTTCTTTGGCGGGGGGGATTATAGCACAGATACGCAGTATTTT.

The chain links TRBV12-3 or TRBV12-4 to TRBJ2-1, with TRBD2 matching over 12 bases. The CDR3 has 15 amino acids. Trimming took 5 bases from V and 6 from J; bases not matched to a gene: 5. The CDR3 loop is CASSPLAGGVNEQFF. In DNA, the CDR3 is TGTGCCAGCAGTCCACTAGCGGGGGGCGTCAATGAGCAGTTCTTC.

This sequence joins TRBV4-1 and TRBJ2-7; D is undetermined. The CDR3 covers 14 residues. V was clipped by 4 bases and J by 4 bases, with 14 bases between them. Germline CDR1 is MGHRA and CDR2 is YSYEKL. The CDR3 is CASSPRTEWYEQYF. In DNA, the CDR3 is TGCGCCAGCAGCCCTCGGACGGAGTGGTACGAGCAGTACTTC.